The 6 T cell receptor beta chains reported below all come from one sample, sequenced in a study of cytomegalovirus exposure and HLA in healthy donors. The PCR employed 60 Vbeta primers together with 13 Jbeta primers. Assay used: immunoSEQ multiplex PCR; TCRdb lists only in-frame clones, some missing. This table holds around 160,000 clones, around 85% found once. Sequences were obtained from PBMCs. The receptors were sampled from a human donor in good health.

V usage is TRBV11-2 and J usage is TRBJ2-3, with D maybe TRBD1 (6 bases). The CDR3 consists of 16 residues. With 5 bases removed from V and 6 bases from J, the gap between germline ends came to 21 bases. CDR1 and CDR2 from the germline V gene are SGHAT and FQNNGV. CDR3 DNA sequence: TGTGCCAGCAGCACAGGACAGTCACCACTCAGGGATACGCAGTATTTT. As protein: CASSTGQSPLRDTQYF.

V is TRBV6-4 and J is TRBJ1-2, with 9 nucleotides matching TRBD1. This CDR3 has 14 residues. The germline gives CDR1 MRHNA, CDR2 SNTAGT. The J segment lost 2 bases and the V segment lost 6 bases, leaving 4 bases of the junction unmatched. The CDR3 loop reads CASRETGGNYGYTF. The CDR3 DNA sequence: TGTGCCAGCAGGGAAACAGGGGGCAACTATGGCTACACCTTC.

The chain combines TRBV7-2 with TRBJ2-4, with TRBD1 identical over 8 bases. The CDR3 runs to 17 residues. The trim removed 1 base at V and 8 bases at J, leaving 13 bases unmatched. Germline CDR1 and CDR2: SGHTA and FQGNSA. CDR3 protein: CASSLGGAGGLRDIQYF. CDR3 sequence (DNA): TGTGCCAGCAGCTTAGGGGGGGCAGGGGGCTTAAGGGACATTCAGTACTTC.

The chain carries TRBV19 and TRBJ1-4, with D tentatively TRBD1 (5 bases). The germline CDR1 and CDR2 sequences are LNHDA and SQIVND (reference sequence). Between the trimmed V and J ends, which lost 3 bases and 0 bases, there was a span of 14 bases. The CDR3 is 17 amino acids. In nucleotides, the CDR3 is TGTGCCAGTAGTATGAAAAGGGGAAATCCAACTAATGAAAAACTGTTTTTT. Amino acids: CASSMKRGNPTNEKLFF. The full variable domain, in which reference TRBV19 and TRBJ1-4 provide the parts outside the CDR3, is DGGITQSPKYLFRKEGQNVTLSCEQNLNHDAMYWYRQDPGQGLRLIYYSQIVNDFQKGDIAEGYSVSREKKESFPLTVTSAQKNPTAFYLCASSMKRGNPTNEKLFFGSGTQLSVL.

Only one count was recorded for this clone. This sequence joins TRBV5-1 and TRBJ2-7; the match to TRBD1 covers 7 bases. This CDR3 is built from 14 residues. V lost 3 bases, J lost 1 base, and 4 bases stayed unmatched. Germline CDR1 SGHRS, CDR2 YFSETQ. CDR3 in amino acids: CASSWGQTSYEQYF. Here the CDR3 DNA reads TGCGCCAGCAGCTGGGGACAGACTTCCTACGAGCAGTACTTC.

A word on this clone: A junction boundary mismatches the germline segment, possibly from a read error. The rearrangement links TRBV9 to TRBJ2-3, with D tentatively TRBD2 (5 bases). This CDR3 spans 10 amino acids. Germline assignment: CDR1 SGDLS and CDR2 YYNGEE. CDR3 in amino acids: CASSPRSSGF. In DNA form, the CDR3 reads TGTGCCAGCAGCCCCCGATCGTCGGGATTT.